Below, one T cell receptor beta chain is given with its context. Antigen unknown. The sample originates from a study of T cell responses to AZD1222 COVID-19 vaccine. Points from the study as a whole: No day 14 peak samples; only post-peak repertoires were characterized. Spike-spanning, vaccine-associated CD4 TCRs were dominant at 160-218 and 743-854.

V dropped 1 base and J dropped 1; count of bases not matched to a gene: 4. Germline V CDR1 and CDR2: SGHNT, YYREEE (reference sequence). The CDR3 loop spans 15 amino acids. Libraries were prepared by immunoSEQ multiplex PCR; TCRdb keeps only in-frame clonotypes and omits some of them. The sample lists around 110,000 clones; 80% to 85% were seen once. This TCR was sampled from an adult in good health. V gene TRBV5-4 combines with J gene TRBJ2-7, with 8 bases fitting TRBD1. The specimen comprised peripheral blood, sampled on day 0 of AZD1222 vaccination. The CDR3 coding sequence is TGTGCCAGCAGCTTGCCAGGGGGCAGTTCCTACGAGCAGTACTTC. Amino acid sequence: CASSLPGGSSYEQYF. Using reference TRBV5-4 and TRBJ2-7 for the parts outside the CDR3, the full variable domain is ETGVTQSPTHLIKTRGQQVTLRCSSQSGHNTVSWYQQALGQGPQFIFQYYREEENGRGNFPPRFSGLQFPNYSSELNVNALELDDSALYLCASSLPGGSSYEQYFGPGTRLTVT.